The sequence of this T cell receptor beta chain was determined in a study of blood T cell repertoires in COVID-19. V trimming: 0 bases; J trimming: 5 bases; junction bases outside the gene matches: 5. The germline V gene encodes CDR1 SGHTA and CDR2 FQGNSA. The CDR3 covers 15 residues. Clones were read by immunoSEQ multiplex PCR, and TCRdb kept only the in-frame ones, dropping some. The sample lists roughly 170,000 clones, under 85% occurring once. The receptor's source is a human donor in a cohort sampled during active COVID-19. The J gene is TRBJ2-5, the V gene TRBV7-2; TRBD2 matches 8 bases. Sequenced sample: peripheral blood. For the CDR3, the DNA is TGTGCCAGCAGCTTAGCCGGGACTAGGGGGGAGACCCAGTACTTC. Translation: CASSLAGTRGETQYF.